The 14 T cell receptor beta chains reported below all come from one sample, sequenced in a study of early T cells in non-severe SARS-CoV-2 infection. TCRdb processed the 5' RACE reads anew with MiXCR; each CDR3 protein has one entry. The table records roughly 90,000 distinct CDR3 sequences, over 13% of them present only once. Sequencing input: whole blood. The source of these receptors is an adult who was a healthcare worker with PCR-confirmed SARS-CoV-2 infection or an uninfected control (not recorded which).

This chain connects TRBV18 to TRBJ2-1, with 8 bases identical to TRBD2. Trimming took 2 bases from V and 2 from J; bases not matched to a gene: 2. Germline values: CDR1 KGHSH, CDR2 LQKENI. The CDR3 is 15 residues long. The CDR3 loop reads CASSPSGSTYNEQFF. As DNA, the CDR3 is TGTGCCAGCTCACCAAGCGGGAGTACCTACAATGAGCAGTTCTTC.

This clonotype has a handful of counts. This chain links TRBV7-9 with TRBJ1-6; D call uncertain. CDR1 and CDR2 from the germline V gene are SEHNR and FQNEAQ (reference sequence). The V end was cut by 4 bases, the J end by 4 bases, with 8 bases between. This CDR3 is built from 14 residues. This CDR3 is CASSYIQYNSPLHF. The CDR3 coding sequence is TGTGCCAGCAGCTACATCCAGTATAATTCACCCCTCCACTTT.

In DNA form, the CDR3 reads TGTGCCAGCAGCCGACACGAGACCCTCACAGATACGCAGTATTTT. Amino acid sequence: CASSRHETLTDTQYF. The chain combines TRBV6-5 with TRBJ2-3; D gene uncertain. V shed 6 bases and J shed 2 bases, with 15 bases lying between them. CDR3 length: 15 amino acids. The germline V gene has CDR1 MNHEY and CDR2 SVGAGI.

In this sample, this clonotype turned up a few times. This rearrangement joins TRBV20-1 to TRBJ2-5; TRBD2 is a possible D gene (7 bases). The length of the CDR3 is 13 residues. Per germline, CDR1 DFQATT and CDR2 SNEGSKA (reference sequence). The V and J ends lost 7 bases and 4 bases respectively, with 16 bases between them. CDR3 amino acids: CSGGGGPGETQYF. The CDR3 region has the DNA TGCAGTGGCGGGGGCGGCCCAGGAGAGACCCAGTACTTC.

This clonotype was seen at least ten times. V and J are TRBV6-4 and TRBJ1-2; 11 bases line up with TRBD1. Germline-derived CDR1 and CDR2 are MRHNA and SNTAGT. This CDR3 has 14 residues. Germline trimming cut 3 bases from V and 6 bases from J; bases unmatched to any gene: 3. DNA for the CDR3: TGTGCCAGCAGTGAAGGGACAGGGGGACATGGCTACACCTTC. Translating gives CASSEGTGGHGYTF.

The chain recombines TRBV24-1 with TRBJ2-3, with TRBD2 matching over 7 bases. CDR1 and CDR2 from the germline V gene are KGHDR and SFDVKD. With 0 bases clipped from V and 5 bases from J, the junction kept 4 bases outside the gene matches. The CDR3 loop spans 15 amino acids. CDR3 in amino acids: CATSDLLRGEDTQYF. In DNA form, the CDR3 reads TGTGCCACCAGTGATTTGCTCCGGGGGGAAGATACGCAGTATTTT.

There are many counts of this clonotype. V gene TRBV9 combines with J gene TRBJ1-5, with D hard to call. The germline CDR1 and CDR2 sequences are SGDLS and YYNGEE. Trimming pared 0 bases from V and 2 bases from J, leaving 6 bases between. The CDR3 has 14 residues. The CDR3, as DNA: TGTGCCAGCAGCGTAGGAAAGGGCAATCAGCCCCAGCATTTT. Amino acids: CASSVGKGNQPQHF. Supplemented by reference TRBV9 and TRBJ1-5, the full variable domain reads DSGVTQTPKHLITATGQRVTLRCSPRSGDLSVYWYQQSLDQGLQFLIQYYNGEERAKGNILERFSAQQFPDLHSELNLSSLELGDSALYFCASSVGKGNQPQHFGDGTRLSIL.

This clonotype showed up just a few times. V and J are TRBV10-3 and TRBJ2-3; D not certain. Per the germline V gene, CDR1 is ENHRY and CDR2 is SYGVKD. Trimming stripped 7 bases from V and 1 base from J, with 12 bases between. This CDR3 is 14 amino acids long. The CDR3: CAIKAPSRTDTQYF. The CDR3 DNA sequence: TGTGCCATCAAGGCCCCCTCCCGCACAGATACGCAGTATTTT.

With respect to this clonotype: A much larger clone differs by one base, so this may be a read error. DNA of the CDR3: TGTGCCAGCAGTGAGACTATCGACACCGGGGAGCTGTTTTTT. Translation gives CASSETIDTGELFF. The chain uses TRBV6-4 and TRBJ2-2, with a possible D match to TRBD2 (5 bases). This CDR3 has 14 residues. The V end lost 3 bases, the J end lost 3 bases, and 8 bases lay between the germline ends. CDR1 is MRHNA, CDR2 SNTAGT, per germline.

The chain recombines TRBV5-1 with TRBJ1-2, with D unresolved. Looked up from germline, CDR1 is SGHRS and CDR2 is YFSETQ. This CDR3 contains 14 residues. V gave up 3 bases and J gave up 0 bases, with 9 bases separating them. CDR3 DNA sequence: TGCGCCAGCAGCTACGACGGAGCTAACTATGGCTACACCTTC. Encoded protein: CASSYDGANYGYTF.

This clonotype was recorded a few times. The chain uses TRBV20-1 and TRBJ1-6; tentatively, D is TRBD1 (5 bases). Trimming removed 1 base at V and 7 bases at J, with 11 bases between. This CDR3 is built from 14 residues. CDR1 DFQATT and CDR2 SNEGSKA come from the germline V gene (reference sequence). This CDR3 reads CSARVPGGNSPLHF. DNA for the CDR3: TGCAGTGCTAGAGTGCCTGGGGGGAATTCACCCCTCCACTTT.

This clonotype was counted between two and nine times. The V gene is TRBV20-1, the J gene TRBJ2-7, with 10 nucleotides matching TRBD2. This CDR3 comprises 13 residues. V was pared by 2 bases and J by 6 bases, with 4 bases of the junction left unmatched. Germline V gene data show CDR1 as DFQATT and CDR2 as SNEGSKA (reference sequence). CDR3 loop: CSARPSGRSEQYF. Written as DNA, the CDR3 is TGCAGTGCTAGACCTAGCGGGAGAAGCGAGCAGTACTTC.

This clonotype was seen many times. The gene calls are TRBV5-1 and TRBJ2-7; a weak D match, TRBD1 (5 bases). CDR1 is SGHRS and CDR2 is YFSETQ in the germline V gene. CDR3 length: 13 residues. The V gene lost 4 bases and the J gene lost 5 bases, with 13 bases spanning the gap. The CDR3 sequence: CASSPQGSHEQYF. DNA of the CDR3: TGCGCCAGCAGCCCCCAGGGTTCCCACGAGCAGTACTTC.

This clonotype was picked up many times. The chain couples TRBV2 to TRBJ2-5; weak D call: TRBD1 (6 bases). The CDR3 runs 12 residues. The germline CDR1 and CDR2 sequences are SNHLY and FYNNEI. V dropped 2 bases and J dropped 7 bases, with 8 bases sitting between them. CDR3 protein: CASSEMGATQYF. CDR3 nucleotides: TGTGCCAGCAGTGAAATGGGGGCGACCCAGTACTTC.